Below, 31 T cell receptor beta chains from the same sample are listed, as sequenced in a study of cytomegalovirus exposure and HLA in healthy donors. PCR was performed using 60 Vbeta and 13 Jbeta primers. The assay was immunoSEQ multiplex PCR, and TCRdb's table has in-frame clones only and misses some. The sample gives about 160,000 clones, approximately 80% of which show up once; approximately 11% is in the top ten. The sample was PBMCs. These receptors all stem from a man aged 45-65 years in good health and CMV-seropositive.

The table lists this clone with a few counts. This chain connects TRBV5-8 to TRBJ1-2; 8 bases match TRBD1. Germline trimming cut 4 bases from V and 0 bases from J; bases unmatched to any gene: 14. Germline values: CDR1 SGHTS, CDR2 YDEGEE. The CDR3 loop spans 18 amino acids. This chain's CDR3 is CASSPRGQGLEANYGYTF. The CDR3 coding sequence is TGTGCCAGCAGCCCCCGAGGACAGGGATTAGAAGCTAACTATGGCTACACCTTC.

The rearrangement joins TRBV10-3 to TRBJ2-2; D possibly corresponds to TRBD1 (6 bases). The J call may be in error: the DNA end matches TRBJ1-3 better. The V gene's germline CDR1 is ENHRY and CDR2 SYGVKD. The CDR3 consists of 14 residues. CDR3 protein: CAISLQGSGNTIYF. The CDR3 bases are TGTGCCATCAGCCTACAGGGATCTGGAAACACCATATATTTT.

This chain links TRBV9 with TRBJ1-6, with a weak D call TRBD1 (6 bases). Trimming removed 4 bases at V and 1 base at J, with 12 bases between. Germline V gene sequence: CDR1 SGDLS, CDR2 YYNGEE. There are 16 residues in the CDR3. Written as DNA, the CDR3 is TGTGCCAGCAGCCCTAGCGGGACATCCTATAATTCACCCCTCCACTTT. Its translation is CASSPSGTSYNSPLHF.

DNA for the CDR3: TGTGCCAGCAGTGAATGGGCATCAAATAACTACAATGAGCAGTTCTTC. This encodes CASSEWASNNYNEQFF. The genes are TRBV6-1 and TRBJ2-1; D is unresolved. The length of the CDR3 is 16 residues. V dropped 2 bases and J dropped 3 bases, with 14 bases sitting between them. CDR1 is MNHNS and CDR2 is SASEGT in the germline V gene.

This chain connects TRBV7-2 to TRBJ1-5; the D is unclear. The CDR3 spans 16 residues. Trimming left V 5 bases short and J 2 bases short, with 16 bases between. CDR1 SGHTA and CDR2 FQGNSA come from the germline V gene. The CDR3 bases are TGTGCCAGCAGCCCGACGGCGGGCAACGGCAATCAGCCCCAGCATTTT. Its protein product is CASSPTAGNGNQPQHF.

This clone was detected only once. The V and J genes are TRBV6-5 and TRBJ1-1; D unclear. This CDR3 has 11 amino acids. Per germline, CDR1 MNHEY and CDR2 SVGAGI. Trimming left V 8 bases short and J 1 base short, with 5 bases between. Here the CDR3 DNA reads TGTGCCAGCCATAGGAACACTGAAGCTTTCTTT. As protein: CASHRNTEAFF.

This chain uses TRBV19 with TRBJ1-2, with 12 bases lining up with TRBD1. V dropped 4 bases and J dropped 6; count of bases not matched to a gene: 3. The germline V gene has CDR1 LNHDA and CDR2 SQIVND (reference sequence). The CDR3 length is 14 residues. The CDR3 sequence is CASSRGTGGNGYTF. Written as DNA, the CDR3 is TGTGCCAGTAGTAGAGGGACAGGGGGCAATGGCTACACCTTC.

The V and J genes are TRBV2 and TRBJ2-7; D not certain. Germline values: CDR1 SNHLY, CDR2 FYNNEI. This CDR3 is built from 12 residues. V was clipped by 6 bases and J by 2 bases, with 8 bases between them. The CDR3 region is CASSDTPYEQYF. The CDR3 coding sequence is TGTGCCAGCAGCGACACCCCCTACGAGCAGTACTTC.

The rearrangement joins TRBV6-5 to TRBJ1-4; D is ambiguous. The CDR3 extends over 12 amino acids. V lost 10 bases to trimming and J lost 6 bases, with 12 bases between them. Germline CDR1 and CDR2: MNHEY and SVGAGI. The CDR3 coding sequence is TGTGCCACCGGCGGGAACGATGAAAAACTGTTTTTT. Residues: CATGGNDEKLFF.

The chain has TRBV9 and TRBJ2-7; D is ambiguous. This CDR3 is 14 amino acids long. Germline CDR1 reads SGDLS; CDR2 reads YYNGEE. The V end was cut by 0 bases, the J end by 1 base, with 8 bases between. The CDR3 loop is CASSVGIASYEQYF. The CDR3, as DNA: TGTGCCAGCAGCGTAGGTATAGCATCCTACGAGCAGTACTTC.

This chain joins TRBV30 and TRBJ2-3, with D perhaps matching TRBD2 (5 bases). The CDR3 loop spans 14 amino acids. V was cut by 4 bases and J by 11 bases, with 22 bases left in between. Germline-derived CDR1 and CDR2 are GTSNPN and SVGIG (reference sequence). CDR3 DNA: TGTGCCTGGATCCTAGGACTGATCAGATACGGGCAGTATTTT. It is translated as CAWILGLIRYGQYF.

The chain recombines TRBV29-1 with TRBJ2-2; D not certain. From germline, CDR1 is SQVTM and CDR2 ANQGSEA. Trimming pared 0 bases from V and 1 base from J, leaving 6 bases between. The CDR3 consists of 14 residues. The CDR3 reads CSVEDHWNTGELFF. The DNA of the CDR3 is TGCAGCGTTGAAGATCATTGGAACACCGGGGAGCTGTTTTTT.

CDR3 DNA sequence: TGCAGCTCTCGACTGGATTCGACCCAGTACTTC. Translating gives CSSRLDSTQYF. This chain uses TRBV29-1 with TRBJ2-5; no reliable D call. Trimming pared 8 bases from V and 7 bases from J, leaving 14 bases between. This CDR3 has 11 residues. Germline V CDR1 and CDR2: SQVTM, ANQGSEA.

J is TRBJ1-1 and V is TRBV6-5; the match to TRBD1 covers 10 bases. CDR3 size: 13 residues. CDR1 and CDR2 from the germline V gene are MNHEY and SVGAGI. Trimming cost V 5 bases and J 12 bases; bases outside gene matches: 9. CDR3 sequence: CASSGGDRGITFF. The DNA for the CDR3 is TGTGCCAGCAGTGGGGGGGACAGGGGAATTACTTTCTTT.

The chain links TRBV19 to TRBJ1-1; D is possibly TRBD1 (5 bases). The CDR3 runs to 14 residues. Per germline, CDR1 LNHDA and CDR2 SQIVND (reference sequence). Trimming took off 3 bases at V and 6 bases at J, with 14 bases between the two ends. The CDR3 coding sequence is TGTGCCAGTAGTATTGGGGGGTTCGGGGCTGAAGCTTTCTTT. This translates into CASSIGGFGAEAFF.

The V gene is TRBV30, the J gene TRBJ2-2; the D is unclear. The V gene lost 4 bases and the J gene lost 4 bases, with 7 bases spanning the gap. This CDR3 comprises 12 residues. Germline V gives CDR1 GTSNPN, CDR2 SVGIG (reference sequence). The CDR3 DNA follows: TGTGCCTGGATTCGAGTCACCGGGGAGCTGTTTTTT. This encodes CAWIRVTGELFF. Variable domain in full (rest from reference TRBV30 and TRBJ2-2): SQTIHQWPATLVQPVGSPLSLECTVEGTSNPNLYWYRQAAGRGLQLLFYSVGIGQISSEVPQNLSASRPQDRQFILSSKKLLLSDSGFYLCAWIRVTGELFFGEGSRLTVL.

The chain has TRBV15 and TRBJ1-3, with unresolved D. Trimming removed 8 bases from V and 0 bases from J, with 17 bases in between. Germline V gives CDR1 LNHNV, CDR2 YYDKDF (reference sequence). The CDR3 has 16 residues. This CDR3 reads CATGLGGSNSGNTIYF. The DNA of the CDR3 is TGTGCCACCGGGCTGGGTGGCTCCAACTCTGGAAACACCATATATTTT.

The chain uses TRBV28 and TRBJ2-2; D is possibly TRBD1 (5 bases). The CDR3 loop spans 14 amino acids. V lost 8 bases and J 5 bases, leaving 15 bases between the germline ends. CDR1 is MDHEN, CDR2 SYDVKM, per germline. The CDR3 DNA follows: TGTGCCAGCCTGTGGCAGGGTTCGACCGGGGAGCTGTTTTTT. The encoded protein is CASLWQGSTGELFF.

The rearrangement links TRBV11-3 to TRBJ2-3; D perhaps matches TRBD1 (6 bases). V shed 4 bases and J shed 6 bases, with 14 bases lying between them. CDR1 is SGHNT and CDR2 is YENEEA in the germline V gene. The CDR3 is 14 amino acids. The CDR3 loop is CASSYRSGVDTQYF. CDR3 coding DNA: TGTGCCAGCAGCTATCGATCAGGGGTTGATACGCAGTATTTT.

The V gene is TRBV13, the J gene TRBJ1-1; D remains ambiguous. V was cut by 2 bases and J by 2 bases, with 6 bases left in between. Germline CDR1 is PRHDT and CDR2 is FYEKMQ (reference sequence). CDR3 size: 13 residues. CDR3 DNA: TGTGCCAGCAGCTTATCAGGTAACACTGAAGCTTTCTTT. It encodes CASSLSGNTEAFF.

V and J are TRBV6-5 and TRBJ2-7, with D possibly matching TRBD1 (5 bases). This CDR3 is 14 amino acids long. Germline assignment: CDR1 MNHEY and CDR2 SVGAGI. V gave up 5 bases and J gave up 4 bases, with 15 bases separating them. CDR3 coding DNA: TGTGCCAGCAGTACTGGGGCAGGGAAGTACGAGCAGTACTTC. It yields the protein CASSTGAGKYEQYF.

The CDR3 DNA reads as TGTGCCAGTAGTTCGGGACAAAGAGCCCAGCATTTT. Translating gives CASSSGQRAQHF. The rearrangement joins TRBV19 to TRBJ1-5; the D gene is possibly TRBD1 (6 bases). The germline V gene has CDR1 LNHDA and CDR2 SQIVND (reference sequence). The CDR3 is 12 amino acids. The germline V and J ends were trimmed by 5 bases and 11 bases, with 13 bases remaining between them.

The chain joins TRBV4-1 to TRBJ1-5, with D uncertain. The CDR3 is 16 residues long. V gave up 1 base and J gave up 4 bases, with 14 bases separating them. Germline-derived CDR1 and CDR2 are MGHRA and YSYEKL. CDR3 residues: CASSQVEGRGNQPQHF. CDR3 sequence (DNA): TGCGCCAGCAGCCAAGTGGAGGGTAGAGGAAATCAGCCCCAGCATTTT.

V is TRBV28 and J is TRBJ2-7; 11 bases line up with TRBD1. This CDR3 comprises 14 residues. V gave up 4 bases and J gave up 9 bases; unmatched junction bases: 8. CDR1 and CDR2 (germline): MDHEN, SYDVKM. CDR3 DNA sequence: TGTGCCAGCAGTTCTCCGGGACAGGGGGATGTGCAGTACTTC. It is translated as CASSSPGQGDVQYF.

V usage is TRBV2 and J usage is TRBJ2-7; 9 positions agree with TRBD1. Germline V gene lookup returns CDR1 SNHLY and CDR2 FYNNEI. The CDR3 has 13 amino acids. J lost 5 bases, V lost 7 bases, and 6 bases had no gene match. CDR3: CASTRTGAHEQYF. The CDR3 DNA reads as TGTGCCAGCACAAGGACAGGGGCACACGAGCAGTACTTC.

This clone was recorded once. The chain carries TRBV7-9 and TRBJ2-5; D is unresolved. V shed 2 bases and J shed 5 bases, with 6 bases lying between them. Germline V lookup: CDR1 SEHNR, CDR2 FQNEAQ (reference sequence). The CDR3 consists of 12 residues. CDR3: CASSLFEETQYF. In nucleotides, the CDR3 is TGTGCCAGCAGCTTATTCGAGGAGACCCAGTACTTC.

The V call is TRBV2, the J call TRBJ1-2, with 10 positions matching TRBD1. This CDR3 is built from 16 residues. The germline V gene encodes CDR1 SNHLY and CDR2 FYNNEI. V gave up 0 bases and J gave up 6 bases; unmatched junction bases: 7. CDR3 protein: CASSEALRDRGHGYTF. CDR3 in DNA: TGTGCCAGCAGTGAAGCGCTTCGGGACAGGGGCCATGGCTACACCTTC.

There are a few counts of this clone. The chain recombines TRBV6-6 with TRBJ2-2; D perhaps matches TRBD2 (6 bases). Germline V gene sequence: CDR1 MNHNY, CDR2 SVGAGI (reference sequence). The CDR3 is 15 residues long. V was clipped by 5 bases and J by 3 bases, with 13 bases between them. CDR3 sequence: CASSSQEGYTGELFF. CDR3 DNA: TGTGCCAGCAGTAGCCAGGAGGGTTACACCGGGGAGCTGTTTTTT.

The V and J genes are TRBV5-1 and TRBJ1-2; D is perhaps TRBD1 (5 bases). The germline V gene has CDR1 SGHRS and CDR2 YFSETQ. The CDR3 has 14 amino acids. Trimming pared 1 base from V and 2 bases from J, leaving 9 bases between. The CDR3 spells CASSLRQNNYGYTF. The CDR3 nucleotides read TGCGCCAGCAGCTTGCGACAGAACAACTATGGCTACACCTTC.

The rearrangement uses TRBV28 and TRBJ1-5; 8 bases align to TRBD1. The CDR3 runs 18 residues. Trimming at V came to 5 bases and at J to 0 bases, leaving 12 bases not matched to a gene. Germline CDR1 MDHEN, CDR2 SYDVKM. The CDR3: CASSPRRDRKISNQPQHF. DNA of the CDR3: TGTGCCAGCAGTCCCCGCCGGGACAGGAAAATTAGCAATCAGCCCCAGCATTTT.

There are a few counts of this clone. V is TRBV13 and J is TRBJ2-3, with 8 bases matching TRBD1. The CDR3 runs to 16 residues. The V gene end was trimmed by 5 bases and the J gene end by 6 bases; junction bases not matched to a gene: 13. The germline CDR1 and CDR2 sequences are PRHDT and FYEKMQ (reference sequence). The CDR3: CASSANPGQAWDTQYF. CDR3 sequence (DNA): TGTGCCAGCAGCGCGAATCCGGGACAGGCCTGGGATACGCAGTATTTT. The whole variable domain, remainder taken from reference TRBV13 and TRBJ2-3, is AAGVIQSPRHLIKEKRETATLKCYPIPRHDTVYWYQQGPGQDPQFLISFYEKMQSDKGSIPDRFSAQQFSDYHSELNMSSLELGDSALYFCASSANPGQAWDTQYFGPGTRLTVL.